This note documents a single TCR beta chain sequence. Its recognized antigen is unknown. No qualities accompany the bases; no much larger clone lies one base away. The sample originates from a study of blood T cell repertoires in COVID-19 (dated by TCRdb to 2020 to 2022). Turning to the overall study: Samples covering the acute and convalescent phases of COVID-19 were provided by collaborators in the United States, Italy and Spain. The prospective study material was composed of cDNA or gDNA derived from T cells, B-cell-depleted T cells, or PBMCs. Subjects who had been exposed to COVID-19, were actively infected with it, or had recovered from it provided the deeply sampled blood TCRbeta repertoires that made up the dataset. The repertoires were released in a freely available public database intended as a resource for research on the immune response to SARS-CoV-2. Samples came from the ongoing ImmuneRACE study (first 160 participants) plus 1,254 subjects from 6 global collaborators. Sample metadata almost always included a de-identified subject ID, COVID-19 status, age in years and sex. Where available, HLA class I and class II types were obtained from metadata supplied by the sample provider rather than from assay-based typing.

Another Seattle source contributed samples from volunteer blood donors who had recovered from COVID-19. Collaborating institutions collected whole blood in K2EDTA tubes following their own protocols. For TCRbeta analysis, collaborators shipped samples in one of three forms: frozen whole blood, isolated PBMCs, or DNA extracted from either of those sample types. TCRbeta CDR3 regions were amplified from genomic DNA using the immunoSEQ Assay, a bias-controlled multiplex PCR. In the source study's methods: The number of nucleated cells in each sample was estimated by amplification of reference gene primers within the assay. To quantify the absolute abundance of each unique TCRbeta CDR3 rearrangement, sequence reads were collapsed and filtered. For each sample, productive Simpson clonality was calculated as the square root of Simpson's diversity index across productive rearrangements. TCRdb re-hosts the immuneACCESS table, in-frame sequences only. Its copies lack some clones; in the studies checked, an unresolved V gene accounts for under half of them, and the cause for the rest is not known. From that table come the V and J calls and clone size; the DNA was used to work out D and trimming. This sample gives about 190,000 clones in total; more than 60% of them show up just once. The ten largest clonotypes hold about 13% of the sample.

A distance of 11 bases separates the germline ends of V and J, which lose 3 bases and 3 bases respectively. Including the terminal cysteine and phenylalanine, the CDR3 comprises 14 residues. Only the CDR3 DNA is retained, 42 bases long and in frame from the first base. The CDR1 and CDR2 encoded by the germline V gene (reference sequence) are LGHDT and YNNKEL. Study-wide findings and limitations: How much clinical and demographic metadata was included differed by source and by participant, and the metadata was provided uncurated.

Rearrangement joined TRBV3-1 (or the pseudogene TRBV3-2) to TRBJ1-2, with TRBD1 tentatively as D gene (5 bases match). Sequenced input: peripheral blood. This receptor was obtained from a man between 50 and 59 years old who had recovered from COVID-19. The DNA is TGTGCCAGCAGCCAGCAGGGCAATGACTATGGCTACACCTTC. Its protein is CASSQQGNDYGYTF.